Sequencing of this TCR beta chain was carried out in a study of blood T cell repertoires in COVID-19. Overall study context: Researchers got acute and convalescent COVID-19 samples from the United States, Italy and Spain.

The germline V gene encodes CDR1 LNHDA and CDR2 SQIVND (reference sequence). The junction had 8 bases not matched to a gene; V was cut back by 7 bases and J by 9 bases. This CDR3 comprises 13 residues. The data were produced by immunoSEQ multiplex PCR, yet TCRdb's version contains in-frame clones alone and is incomplete. The sample includes some 150,000 clones, around 88% of them seen just once. The sequence was collected from a woman aged 55-75 years with acute or convalescent COVID-19. V gene TRBV19 combines with J gene TRBJ2-5; TRBD2 aligns across 10 bases. The sequenced sample was peripheral blood. As DNA, the CDR3 is TGTGCCAGTACTTCTAGCGGGGGAGGATCCCAGTACTTC. Its protein product is CASTSSGGGSQYF.